The subject of this entry is one T cell receptor beta chain. The record originates from a study of T cells in tumors after PD-1 blockade. Generated by immunoSEQ multiplex PCR, the TCRdb table keeps only in-frame clones and is missing some. The sample yields tens of thousands of clones, roughly 78% seen once. The CDR3 has 19 residues. Germline CDR1 is MGHRA and CDR2 is YSYEKL. The junction had 8 bases not matched to a gene; V was cut back by 0 bases and J by 1 base. The sequence derives from a human donor with basal cell carcinoma. Sequenced here: PBMCs, sampled before anti-PD-1 treatment. The V gene is TRBV4-1, the J gene TRBJ2-5, with 13 bases that match TRBD2. CDR3 DNA: TGCGCCAGCAGCCAAGATCGACTAGCGGGGGGAAGCTTCCAAGAGACCCAGTACTTC. This codes for CASSQDRLAGGSFQETQYF.